The entry that follows covers one T cell receptor beta chain sequence. The CDR3 extends over 17 amino acids. Germline V gene lookup returns CDR1 LNHDA and CDR2 SQIVND (reference sequence). V was clipped by 5 bases and J by 14 bases, with 28 bases between them. The source of the sample is a study of blood T cell repertoires in COVID-19. The wider study: T cells, B-cell-depleted T cells, or PBMCs provided the cDNA or gDNA that served as material.

In the original analysis: Estimation of nucleated cell counts was performed using reference gene primer amplification. Sequenced by immunoSEQ multiplex PCR; TCRdb stores in-frame clones only, minus some. The DNA gave D and trimming, while V, J and clone size come from that table. The sample records some 130,000 clones, roughly 84% being singletons. V gene TRBV19 combines with J gene TRBJ1-6; TRBD1 might be the D (5 bases). Sequenced material: peripheral blood. This TCR was recovered from a man in his sixties with acute or convalescent COVID-19. CDR3 residues: CASSPRNFRAGAWALHF. The CDR3 DNA sequence: TGTGCCAGTAGTCCGCGAAACTTCAGGGCCGGCGCGTGGGCCCTCCACTTT. The whole variable domain, filled in from reference TRBV19 and TRBJ1-6, reads DGGITQSPKYLFRKEGQNVTLSCEQNLNHDAMYWYRQDPGQGLRLIYYSQIVNDFQKGDIAEGYSVSREKKESFPLTVTSAQKNPTAFYLCASSPRNFRAGAWALHFGNGTRLTVT.